This T cell receptor beta chain was sequenced in a study of cytomegalovirus exposure and HLA in healthy donors. A multiplex PCR was run with 60 Vbeta primers and 13 Jbeta primers. Here immunoSEQ multiplex PCR was the method, and the copy in TCRdb shows in-frame clones only, minus some. The sample consists of about 97,000 clones, 63% of them appearing once. Study findings and constraints: Later analysis suggested links between common viral pathogens and several top significant clusters. A prior analysis recorded that most TCR beta V segments were productive about 90% or about 30% of the time.

For this clone: What it binds is not known. The same CDR3 arises from other DNA sequences in this sample as well.

Germline V gene lookup returns CDR1 MDHEN and CDR2 SYDVKM. The ends were cut back, 2 bases at V and 6 bases at J, with 11 bases in the middle. CDR3 length: 13 residues. The TCR originated in a human donor in good health. This chain joins TRBV28 and TRBJ2-7; a weak D match, TRBD2 (7 bases). Sequences were obtained from PBMCs. CDR3 in amino acids: CASSLGGGSEQYF. The CDR3 coding sequence is TGTGCCAGCAGTTTAGGGGGGGGCTCCGAGCAGTACTTC.